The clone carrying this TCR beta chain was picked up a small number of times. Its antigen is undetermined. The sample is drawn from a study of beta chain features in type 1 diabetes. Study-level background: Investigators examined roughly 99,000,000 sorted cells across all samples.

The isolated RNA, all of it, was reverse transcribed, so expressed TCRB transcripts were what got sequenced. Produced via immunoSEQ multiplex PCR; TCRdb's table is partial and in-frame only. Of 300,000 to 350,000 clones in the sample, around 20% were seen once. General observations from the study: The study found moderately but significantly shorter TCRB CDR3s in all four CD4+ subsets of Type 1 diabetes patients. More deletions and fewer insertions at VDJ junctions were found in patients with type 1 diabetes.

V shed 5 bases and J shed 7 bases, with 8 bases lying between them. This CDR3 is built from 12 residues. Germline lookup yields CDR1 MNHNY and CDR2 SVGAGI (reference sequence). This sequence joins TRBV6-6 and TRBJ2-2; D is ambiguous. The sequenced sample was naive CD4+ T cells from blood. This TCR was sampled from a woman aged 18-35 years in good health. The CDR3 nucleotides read TGTGCCAGCAGTCCCCTAGGCGGGGAGCTGTTTTTT. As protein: CASSPLGGELFF.